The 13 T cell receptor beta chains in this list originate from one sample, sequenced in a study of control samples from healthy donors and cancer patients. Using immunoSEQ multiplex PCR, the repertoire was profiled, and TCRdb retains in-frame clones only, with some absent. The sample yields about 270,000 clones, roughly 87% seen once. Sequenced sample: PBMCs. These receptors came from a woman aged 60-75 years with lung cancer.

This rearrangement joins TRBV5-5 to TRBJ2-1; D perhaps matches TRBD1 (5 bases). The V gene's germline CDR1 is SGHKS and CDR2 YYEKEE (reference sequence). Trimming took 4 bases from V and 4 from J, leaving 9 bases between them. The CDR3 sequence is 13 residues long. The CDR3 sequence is CASSPTVYNEQFF. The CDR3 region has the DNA TGTGCCAGCAGCCCGACAGTTTACAATGAGCAGTTCTTC.

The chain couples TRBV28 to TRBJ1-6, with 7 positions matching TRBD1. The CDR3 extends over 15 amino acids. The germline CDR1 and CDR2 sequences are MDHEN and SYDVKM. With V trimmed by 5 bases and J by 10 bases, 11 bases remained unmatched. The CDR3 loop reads CASSPSTGTDSPLHF. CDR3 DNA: TGTGCCAGCAGTCCGTCGACAGGGACTGACTCACCCCTCCACTTT.

The CDR3 loop is CASSIVGGRTEAFF. CDR3 in DNA: TGTGCCAGTAGTATAGTCGGCGGGCGAACTGAAGCTTTCTTT. The chain recombines TRBV19 with TRBJ1-1; no definite D call. Germline V gives CDR1 LNHDA, CDR2 SQIVND (reference sequence). This CDR3 spans 14 amino acids. Trimming stripped 1 base from V and 5 bases from J, with 11 bases between.

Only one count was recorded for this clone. The CDR3 loop is CAWGVTEAFF. Written as DNA, the CDR3 is TGTGCCTGGGGAGTGACTGAAGCTTTCTTT. The chain recombines TRBV30 with TRBJ1-1; D remains unclear. Germline-derived CDR1 and CDR2 are GTSNPN and SVGIG (reference sequence). The V gene lost 5 bases and the J gene lost 5 bases, with 6 bases spanning the gap. This CDR3 contains 10 residues.

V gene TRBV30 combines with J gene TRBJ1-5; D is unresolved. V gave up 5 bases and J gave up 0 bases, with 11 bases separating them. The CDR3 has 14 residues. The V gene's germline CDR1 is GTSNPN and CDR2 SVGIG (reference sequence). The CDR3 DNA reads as TGTGCCTGGGTTCCGCGCGGTAGCAATCAGCCCCAGCATTTT. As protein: CAWVPRGSNQPQHF.

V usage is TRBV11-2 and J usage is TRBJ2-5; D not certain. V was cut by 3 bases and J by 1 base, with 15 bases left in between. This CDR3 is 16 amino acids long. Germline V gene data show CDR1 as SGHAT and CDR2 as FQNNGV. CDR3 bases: TGTGCCAGCAGCTTGATTCCCGGCAGCCGCCAAGAGACCCAGTACTTC. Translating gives CASSLIPGSRQETQYF.

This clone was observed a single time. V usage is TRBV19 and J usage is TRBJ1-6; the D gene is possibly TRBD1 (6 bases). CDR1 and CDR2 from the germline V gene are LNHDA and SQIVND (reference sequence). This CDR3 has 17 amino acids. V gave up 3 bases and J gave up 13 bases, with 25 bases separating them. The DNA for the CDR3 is TGTGCCAGTAGTATTCACCAGGGGCCTTCTTCCGATTTGCCCCTCCACTTT. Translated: CASSIHQGPSSDLPLHF.

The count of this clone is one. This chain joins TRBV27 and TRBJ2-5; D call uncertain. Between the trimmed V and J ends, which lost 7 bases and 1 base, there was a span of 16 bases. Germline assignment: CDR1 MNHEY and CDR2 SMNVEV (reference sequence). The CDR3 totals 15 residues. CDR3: CASNPYGRSQETQYF. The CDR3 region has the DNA TGTGCCAGCAACCCTTACGGACGCAGCCAAGAGACCCAGTACTTC.

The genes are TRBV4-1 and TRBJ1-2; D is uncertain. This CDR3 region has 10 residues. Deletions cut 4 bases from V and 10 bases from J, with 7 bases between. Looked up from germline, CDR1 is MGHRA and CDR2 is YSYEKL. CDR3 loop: CASSRGDYTF. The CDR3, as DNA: TGCGCCAGCAGCCGGGGAGACTACACCTTC.

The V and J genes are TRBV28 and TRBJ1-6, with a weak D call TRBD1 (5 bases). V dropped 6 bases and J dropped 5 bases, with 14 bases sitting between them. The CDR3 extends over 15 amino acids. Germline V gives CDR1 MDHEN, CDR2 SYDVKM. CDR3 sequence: CASSLIRENNSPLHF. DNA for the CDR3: TGTGCCAGCAGCCTTATCAGGGAGAATAATTCACCCCTCCACTTT.

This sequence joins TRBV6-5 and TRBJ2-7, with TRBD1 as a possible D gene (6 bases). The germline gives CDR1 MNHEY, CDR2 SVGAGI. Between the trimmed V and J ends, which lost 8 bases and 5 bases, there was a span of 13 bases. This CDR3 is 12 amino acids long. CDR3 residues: CASQDSIHEQYF. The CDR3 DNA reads TGTGCCAGCCAGGACAGTATCCACGAGCAGTACTTC.

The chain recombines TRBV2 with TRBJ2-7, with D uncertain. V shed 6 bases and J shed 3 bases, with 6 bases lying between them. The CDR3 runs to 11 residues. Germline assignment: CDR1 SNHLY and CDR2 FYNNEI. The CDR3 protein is CASSGRYEQYF. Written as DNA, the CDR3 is TGTGCCAGCAGCGGGCGCTACGAGCAGTACTTC.

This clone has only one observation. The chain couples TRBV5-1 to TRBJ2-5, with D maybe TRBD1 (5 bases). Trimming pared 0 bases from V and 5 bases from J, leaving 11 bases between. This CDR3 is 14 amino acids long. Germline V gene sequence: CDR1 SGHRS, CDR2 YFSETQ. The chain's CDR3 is CASSLDGRVETQYF. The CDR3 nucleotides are TGCGCCAGCAGCTTGGACGGCAGGGTGGAGACCCAGTACTTC.